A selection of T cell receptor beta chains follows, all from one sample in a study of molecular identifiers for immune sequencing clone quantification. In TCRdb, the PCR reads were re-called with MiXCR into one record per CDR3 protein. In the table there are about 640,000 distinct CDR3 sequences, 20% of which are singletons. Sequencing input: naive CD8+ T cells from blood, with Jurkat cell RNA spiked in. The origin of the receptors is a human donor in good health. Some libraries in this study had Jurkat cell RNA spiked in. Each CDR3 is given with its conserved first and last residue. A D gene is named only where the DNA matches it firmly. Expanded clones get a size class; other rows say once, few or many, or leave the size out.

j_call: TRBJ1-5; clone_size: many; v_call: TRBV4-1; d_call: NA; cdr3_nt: TGCGCCAGCAGCCAAGAGGTTCAGGCCGGGGGCAATCAGCCCCAGCATTTT; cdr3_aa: CASSQEVQAGGNQPQHF
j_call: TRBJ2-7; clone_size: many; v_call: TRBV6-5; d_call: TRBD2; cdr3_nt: TGTGCCAGCAGTTACGGGGCGGGGGGCTCCTACGAGCAGTACTTC; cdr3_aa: CASSYGAGGSYEQYF
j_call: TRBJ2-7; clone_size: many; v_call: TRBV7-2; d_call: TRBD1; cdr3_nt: TGTGCCAGCAGCCCTCTGACGGGACAGCTGTACGAGCAGTACTTC; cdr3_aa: CASSPLTGQLYEQYF
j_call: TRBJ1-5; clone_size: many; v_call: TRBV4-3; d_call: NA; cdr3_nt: TGCGCCAGCAGCCAAGATATGGGGGCAGGAGGCAATCAGCCCCAGCATTTT; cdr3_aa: CASSQDMGAGGNQPQHF
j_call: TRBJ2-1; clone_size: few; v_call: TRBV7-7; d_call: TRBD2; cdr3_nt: TGTGCTAGCAGCTTAAAGGGAGGGTATGAGCAGTTCTTC; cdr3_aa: CASSLKGGYEQFF
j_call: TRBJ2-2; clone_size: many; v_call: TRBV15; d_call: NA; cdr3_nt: TGTGCCACCAGCAGAGAGGGGACCTACCTCCTTAGGGACACCGGGGAGCTGTTTTTT; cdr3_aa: CATSREGTYLLRDTGELFF
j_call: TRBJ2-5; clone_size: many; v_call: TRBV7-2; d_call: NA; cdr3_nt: TGTGCCAGCAGCCCCCCTGAGACCCAGTACTTC; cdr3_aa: CASSPPETQYF
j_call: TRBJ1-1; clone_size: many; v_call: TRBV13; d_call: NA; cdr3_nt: TGTGCCAGCAGCTTCGTGGTCAGTGAAGCTTTCTTT; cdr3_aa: CASSFVVSEAFF
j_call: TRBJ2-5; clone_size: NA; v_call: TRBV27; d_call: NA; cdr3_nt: TGTGCCAGCAGCCCCTACCTGGAGGAAGAGGCCCAGTACTTC; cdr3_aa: CASSPYLEEEAQYF
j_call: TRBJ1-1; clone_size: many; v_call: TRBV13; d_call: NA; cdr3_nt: TGTGCCAGCAGCTTAACAAATGACAGGAACACTGAAGCTTTCTTT; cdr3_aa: CASSLTNDRNTEAFF
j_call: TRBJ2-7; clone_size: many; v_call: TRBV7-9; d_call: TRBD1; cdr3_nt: TGTGCCAGCAGCCCCGTGACAGGGTGGTACGAGCAGTACTTC; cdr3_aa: CASSPVTGWYEQYF
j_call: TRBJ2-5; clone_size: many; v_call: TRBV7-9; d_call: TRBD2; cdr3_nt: TGTGCCAGCAGCTTAGACCCCACCCTAGCGGGGGGGCATAGAAAGACCCAGTACTTC; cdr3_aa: CASSLDPTLAGGHRKTQYF
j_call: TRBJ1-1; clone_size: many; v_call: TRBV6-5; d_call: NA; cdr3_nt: TGTGCCAGCAGTTACGGGACTTTAAACACTGAAGCTTTCTTT; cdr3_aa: CASSYGTLNTEAFF
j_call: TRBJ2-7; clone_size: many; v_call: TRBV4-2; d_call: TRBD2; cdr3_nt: TGTGCCAGCTCAACTAGCGGGAGCGAGTACGAGCAGTACTTC; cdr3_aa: CASSTSGSEYEQYF
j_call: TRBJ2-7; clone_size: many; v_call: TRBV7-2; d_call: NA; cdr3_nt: TGTGCCAGCAGCCCTACGAACCCGGCCCCCCTCGAGCAGTACTTC; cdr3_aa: CASSPTNPAPLEQYF
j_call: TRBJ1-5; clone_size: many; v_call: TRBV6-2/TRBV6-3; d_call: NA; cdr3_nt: TGTGCCAGCAGTTACAGGGACTGGGGCTCGCCCCAGCATTTT; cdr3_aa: CASSYRDWGSPQHF
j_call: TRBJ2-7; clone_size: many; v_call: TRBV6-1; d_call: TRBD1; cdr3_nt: TGTGCCAGCAGAAGACAGGGGGACCCCTCCCCTTTAGAACAGTACTTC; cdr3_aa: CASRRQGDPSPLEQYF
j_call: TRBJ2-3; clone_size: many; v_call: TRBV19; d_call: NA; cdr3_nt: TGTGCCAGTACGACTAAGGGTGGGCCTGGGGGGGATACGCAGTATTTT; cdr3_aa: CASTTKGGPGGDTQYF
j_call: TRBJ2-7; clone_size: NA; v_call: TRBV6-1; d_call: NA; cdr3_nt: TGTGCCAGCAGTGTCGAGAGCTCCTACGAGCAGTACTTC; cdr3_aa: CASSVESSYEQYF
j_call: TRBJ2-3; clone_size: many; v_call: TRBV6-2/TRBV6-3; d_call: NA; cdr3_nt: TGTGCCAGCACCGACTACAAAACAGATACGCAGTATTTT; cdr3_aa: CASTDYKTDTQYF
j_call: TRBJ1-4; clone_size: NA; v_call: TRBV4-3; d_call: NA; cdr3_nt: TGCGCCAGCGGCCAAGATTTCCCTACGGGGGGGGAAAAACTGTTTTTT; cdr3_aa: CASGQDFPTGGEKLFF
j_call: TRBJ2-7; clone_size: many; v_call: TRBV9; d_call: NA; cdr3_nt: TGTGCCAGCAGCACTCGGGACGCCACCAACTACGAGCAGTACTTC; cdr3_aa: CASSTRDATNYEQYF
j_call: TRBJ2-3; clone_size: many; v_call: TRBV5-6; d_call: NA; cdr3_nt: TGTGCCAGCAGCTTTGAGTGGGCAGATACGCAGTATTTT; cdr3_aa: CASSFEWADTQYF
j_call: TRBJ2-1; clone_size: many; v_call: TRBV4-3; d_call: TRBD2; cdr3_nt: TGCGCCAGCAGCGTAAGCGGGGGCTACTCCTACAATGAGCAGTTCTTC; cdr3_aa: CASSVSGGYSYNEQFF
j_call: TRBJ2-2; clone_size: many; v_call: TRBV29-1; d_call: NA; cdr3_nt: TGCAGCGTTGAAGGTGCAGGTAGATTTACCGGGGAGCTGTTTTTT; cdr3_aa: CSVEGAGRFTGELFF
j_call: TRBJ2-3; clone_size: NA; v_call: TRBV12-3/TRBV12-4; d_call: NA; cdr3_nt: TGTGCCAGCAGTTTCTGGCCAGGAACGGGGCAGGCAGATACGCAGTATTTT; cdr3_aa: CASSFWPGTGQADTQYF
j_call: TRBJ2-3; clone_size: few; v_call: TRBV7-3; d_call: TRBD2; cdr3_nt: TGTGCCAGCAGCTTAACGTTCGGGACTAGCGGTCTCACAGATACGCGGTATTTT; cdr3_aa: CASSLTFGTSGLTDTRYF
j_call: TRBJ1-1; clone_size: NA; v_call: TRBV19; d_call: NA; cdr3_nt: TGTGCCAGTAGTGCTCGAGCGGCCACTGAAGCTTTCTTT; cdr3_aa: CASSARAATEAFF
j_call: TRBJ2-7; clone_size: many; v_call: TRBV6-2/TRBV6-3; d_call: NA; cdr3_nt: TGTGCCAGCAGTGCCGGGAACTCCTACGAGCAGTACTTC; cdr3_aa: CASSAGNSYEQYF
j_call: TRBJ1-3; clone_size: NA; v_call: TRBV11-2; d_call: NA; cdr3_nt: TGTGCCAGCAGCGTGGACGCTTTCTCTGGAAACACCATATATTTT; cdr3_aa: CASSVDAFSGNTIYF
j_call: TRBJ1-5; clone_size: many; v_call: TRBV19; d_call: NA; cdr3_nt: TGTGCCAGTAGTGCCAGCTCCGGCAATCAGCCCCAGCATTTT; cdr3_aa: CASSASSGNQPQHF
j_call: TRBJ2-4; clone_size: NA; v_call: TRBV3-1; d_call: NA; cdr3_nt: TGTGCCAGCAGCCAAAAGATGGTCGACAGACCTCCAGTCAAAAACATTCAGTACTTC; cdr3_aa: CASSQKMVDRPPVKNIQYF
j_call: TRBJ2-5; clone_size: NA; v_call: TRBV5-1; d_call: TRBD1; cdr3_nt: TGCGCCAGCAGCATCGTAAATGGGACAGGGTGGGAGACCCAGTACTTC; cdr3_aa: CASSIVNGTGWETQYF
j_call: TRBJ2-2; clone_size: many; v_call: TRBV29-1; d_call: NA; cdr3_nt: TGCAGCGCTAACGCCGCGTCCACCGGGGAGCTGTTTTTT; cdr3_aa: CSANAASTGELFF
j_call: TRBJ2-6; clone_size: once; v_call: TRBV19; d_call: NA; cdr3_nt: TGTGCCAGTAGTATGGGGGGCCGGGCTGGGGCCAACGCCCTGACTTTC; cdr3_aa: CASSMGGRAGANALTF
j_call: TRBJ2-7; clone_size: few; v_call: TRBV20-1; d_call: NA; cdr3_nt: TGCAGTGCTAGAAGGGGGATCTCCTACGAGCAGTACTTC; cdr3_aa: CSARRGISYEQYF
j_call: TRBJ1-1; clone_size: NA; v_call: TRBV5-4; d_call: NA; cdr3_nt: TGTGCCAGCAGCCACAGGGTTGGGACTGAAGCTTTCTTT; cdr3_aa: CASSHRVGTEAFF
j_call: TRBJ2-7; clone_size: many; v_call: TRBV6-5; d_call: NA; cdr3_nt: TGTGCCAGCAGTTACTCAGGCACCGGGGACGAGCAGTACTTC; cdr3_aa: CASSYSGTGDEQYF
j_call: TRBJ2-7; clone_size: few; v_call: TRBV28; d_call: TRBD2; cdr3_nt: TGTGCCAGCAGTTTTAGGGCTGGACTAGCGGGAGGCATAGCCTACGAGCAGTACTTC; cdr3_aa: CASSFRAGLAGGIAYEQYF
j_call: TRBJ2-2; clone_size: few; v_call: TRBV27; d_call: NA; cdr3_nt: TGTGCCAGCAGTTTATGGCAGGGACTCACCGGGGAGCTGTTTTTT; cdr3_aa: CASSLWQGLTGELFF
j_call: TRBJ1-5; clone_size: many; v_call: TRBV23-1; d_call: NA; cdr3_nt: TGCGCCAGCAGTCACCCCCTTAAGACGTGGGGGGATCATCAGCCCCAGCATTTT; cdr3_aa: CASSHPLKTWGDHQPQHF
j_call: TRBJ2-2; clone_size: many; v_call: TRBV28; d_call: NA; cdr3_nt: TGTGCCAGCAGTTTTGCCCAAACAGTGAACACCGGGGAGCTGTTTTTT; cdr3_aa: CASSFAQTVNTGELFF
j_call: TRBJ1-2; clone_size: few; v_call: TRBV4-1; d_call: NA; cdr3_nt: TGCGCCAGCAGCCAAGGATGGGGCAGTAACTATGGCTACACCTTC; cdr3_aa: CASSQGWGSNYGYTF
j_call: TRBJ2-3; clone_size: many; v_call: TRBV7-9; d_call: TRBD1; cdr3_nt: TGTGCCAGCAGCTTAGGGGACAGGGAAACCTCCATGTTAACAGATACGCAGTATTTT; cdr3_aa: CASSLGDRETSMLTDTQYF
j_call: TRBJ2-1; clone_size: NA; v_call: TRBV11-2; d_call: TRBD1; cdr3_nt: TGTGCCAGCAGCTTGGACCCGGGACAGGGTAAAAATGAGCAGTTCTTC; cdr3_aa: CASSLDPGQGKNEQFF
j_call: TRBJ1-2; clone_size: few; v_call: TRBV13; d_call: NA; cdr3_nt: TGTGCCAGCAGCAGCAGTATTAACTATGGCTACACCTTC; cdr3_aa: CASSSSINYGYTF
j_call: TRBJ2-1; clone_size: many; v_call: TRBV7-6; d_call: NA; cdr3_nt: TGTGCCAGCAGCTTAGAGGGGGGGCTATTCTTC; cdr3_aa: CASSLEGGLFF
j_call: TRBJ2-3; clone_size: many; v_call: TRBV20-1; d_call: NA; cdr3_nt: TGCAGTGCCCCCGGTAGCGGTCCTGACACAGATACGCAGTATTTT; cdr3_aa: CSAPGSGPDTDTQYF
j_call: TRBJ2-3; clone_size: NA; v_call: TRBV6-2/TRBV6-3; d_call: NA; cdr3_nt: TGTGCCAGCGAAGTCCCTAGCACAGATACGCAGTATTTT; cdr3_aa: CASEVPSTDTQYF
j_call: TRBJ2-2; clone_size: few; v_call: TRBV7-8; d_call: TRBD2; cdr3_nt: TGTGCCAGCAGCCCAACGGGGGGGGGGCACACCGGGGAGCTGTTTTTT; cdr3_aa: CASSPTGGGHTGELFF
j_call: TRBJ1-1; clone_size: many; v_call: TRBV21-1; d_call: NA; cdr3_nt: TGTGCCAGCAGCAAGGGTCCAAGAGTAGAAGCTTTCTTT; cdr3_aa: CASSKGPRVEAFF
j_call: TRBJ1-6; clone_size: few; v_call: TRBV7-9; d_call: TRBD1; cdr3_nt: TGTGCCAGCAGTCACCGGGACAGGGATTCACCCCTCCACTTT; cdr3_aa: CASSHRDRDSPLHF
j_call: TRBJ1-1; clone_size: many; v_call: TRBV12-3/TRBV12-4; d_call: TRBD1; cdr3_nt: TGTGCCAGCAGGGGGGATTGGACAGGAAACACTGAAGCTTTCTTT; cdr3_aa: CASRGDWTGNTEAFF
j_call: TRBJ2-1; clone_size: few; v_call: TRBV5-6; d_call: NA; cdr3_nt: TGTGCCAGCAGCTCCCGACAGGTCCGCGGGCATGAGCAGTTCTTC; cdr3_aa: CASSSRQVRGHEQFF
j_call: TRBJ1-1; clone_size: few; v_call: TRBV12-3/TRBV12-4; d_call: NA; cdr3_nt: TGTGCCAGCAGCTTAGGAGAACAGGGATGGAACACTGAAGCTTTCTTT; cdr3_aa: CASSLGEQGWNTEAFF
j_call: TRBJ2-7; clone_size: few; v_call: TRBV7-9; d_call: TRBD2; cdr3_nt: TGTGCCAGCAGATCCGGACTAGCGGGGTCTTTCTTTGAGCAGTACTTC; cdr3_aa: CASRSGLAGSFFEQYF
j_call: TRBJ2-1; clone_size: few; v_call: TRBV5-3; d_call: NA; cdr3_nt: TGTGCCAGCAGCTTTGAGGGCTACAATGAGCAGTTCTTC; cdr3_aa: CASSFEGYNEQFF
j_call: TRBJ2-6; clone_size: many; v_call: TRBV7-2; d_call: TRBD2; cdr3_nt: TGTGCCAGCAGCTTAGCTAGCGGGGGGGCCTCTGGGGCCAACGTCCTGACTTTC; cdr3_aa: CASSLASGGASGANVLTF
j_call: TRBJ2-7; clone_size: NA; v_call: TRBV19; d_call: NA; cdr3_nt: TGTGCCAGTAGTATGGATTTCAGGACCTTCTACGAGCAGTACTTC; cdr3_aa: CASSMDFRTFYEQYF